The clone carrying this T cell receptor beta chain was observed many times. The antigen remains unidentified. These data originate in a study of CD8 T cells in ankylosing spondylitis. Notes on the study in general: The clones that were linked to disease were reported to be significantly enriched in matched synovial fluid samples from ankylosing spondylitis patients.

The CDR3 is made up of 16 amino acids. Trimming removed 3 bases at V and 1 base at J, with 12 bases between. Germline CDR1 and CDR2: KGHDR and SFDVKD. A quantitative 5'-RACE method, one with molecular barcodes, was used to make TCR beta libraries. TCRdb ran MiXCR on the 5' RACE reads and lists one entry per CDR3 protein. The sample has fewer than 200,000 distinct CDR3 sequences; approximately 10% are singletons. The chain links TRBV24-1 to TRBJ2-1, with TRBD1 as a possible D gene (5 bases). This receptor was taken from a female donor with ankylosing spondylitis or in good health (not recorded which). Source material: blood, either unsorted or a sorted T cell fraction (not recorded which). The CDR3 bases are TGTGCCACCAGTGATGCCGACAGCAAATCCTACAATGAGCAGTTCTTC. Amino acid sequence: CATSDADSKSYNEQFF.